These T cell receptor beta chains were read from a single sample in a study of CD8+CD57+ T cells in acquired aplastic anemia. TCRdb reprocessed the reads with MiXCR, giving one entry per CDR3 protein. The top ten clones hold approximately 60% of a sample with some 82,000 distinct CDR3 sequences, around 42% of them seen once. The specimen was sorted CD4+, CD8+, or CD8+CD57+ T cells (not recorded which) from PBMCs. These receptors all come from a human donor in good health, serving as a control. Each CDR3 is given with its conserved first and last residue. Fields, in order: D gene, J gene, V gene, clone size, CDR3 protein, CDR3 DNA. A D gene is named only where the DNA matches it firmly. Only part of the rows carry a size: once, few, many, or a class if the clone is expanded.

TRBD1,TRBJ1-6,TRBV9,NA,CASSQADRAYNSPLHF,TGTGCCAGCAGCCAAGCGGACAGGGCCTATAATTCACCCCTCCACTTT
NA,TRBJ2-3,TRBV2,NA,CASSEAVSQDTQYF,TGTGCCAGCAGTGAGGCGGTCAGCCAAGATACGCAGTATTTT
TRBD2,TRBJ2-4,TRBV11-2,few,CASSLGGGTGNIQYF,TGTGCCAGCAGCTTAGGCGGGGGAACTGGAAACATTCAGTACTTC
NA,TRBJ1-4,TRBV2,many,CASSDRPTTDPREKLFF,TGTGCCAGCAGTGATCGACCCACGACAGACCCTAGGGAAAAACTGTTTTTT
TRBD2,TRBJ2-1,TRBV2,NA,CASSFPTSGRGNEQFF,TGTGCCAGCAGTTTCCCTACTAGCGGGAGGGGGAATGAGCAGTTCTTC
NA,TRBJ1-2,TRBV10-3,NA,CAISDAGYTF,TGTGCCATCAGTGATGCCGGCTACACCTTC
NA,TRBJ1-4,TRBV5-1,few,CASSLEVGGSVEKLFF,TGCGCCAGCAGCTTGGAAGTGGGGGGAAGTGTGGAAAAACTGTTTTTT
NA,TRBJ2-3,TRBV28,NA,CASSLGPEGTDTQYF,TGTGCCAGCAGTTTGGGGCCTGAGGGCACAGATACGCAGTATTTT
TRBD1,TRBJ2-2,TRBV7-9,NA,CAGTGGRSPGELFF,TGTGCCGGGACAGGGGGCCGATCCCCCGGGGAGCTGTTTTTT
NA,TRBJ2-7,TRBV7-9,many,CASSSTVRASEQYF,TGTGCCAGCAGCTCGACAGTCCGGGCTTCCGAGCAGTACTTC
TRBD1,TRBJ2-1,TRBV5-1,few,CASSPGQGGSSYNEQFF,TGCGCCAGCAGCCCAGGACAGGGGGGAAGCTCCTACAATGAGCAGTTCTTC
NA,TRBJ1-2,TRBV5-1,once,CASGLLSLDYGYTF,TGCGCCAGCGGCTTGTTAAGCCTTGATTATGGCTACACCTTC
TRBD2,TRBJ2-7,TRBV11-2,many,CASSLDGTSGYYEQYF,TGTGCCAGCAGCTTAGATGGCACTAGCGGATACTACGAGCAGTACTTC
NA,TRBJ2-6,TRBV10-3,many,CAISESRGAGANVLTF,TGTGCCATCAGTGAGTCGAGGGGGGCTGGGGCCAACGTCCTGACTTTC
NA,TRBJ1-6,TRBV7-9,NA,CASSLWDSPLHF,TGTGCCAGCAGCTTATGGGATTCACCCCTCCACTTT
TRBD2,TRBJ2-2,TRBV10-3,NA,CAISDASGRSGELFF,TGTGCCATCAGTGATGCTAGCGGGAGGTCCGGGGAGCTGTTTTTT
NA,TRBJ2-5,TRBV2,NA,CASSQVMETQYF,TGCGCCAGCAGCCAAGTTATGGAGACCCAGTACTTC
NA,TRBJ2-7,TRBV4-1,many,CASSQDPSPSGEQYF,TGCGCCAGCAGCCAAGATCCCAGCCCTTCGGGCGAGCAGTACTTC
TRBD2,TRBJ2-1,TRBV5-1,once,CASSLGGGGYNEQFF,TGCGCCAGCAGCTTGGGAGGCGGGGGTTACAATGAGCAGTTCTTC
NA,TRBJ1-2,TRBV29-1,few,CSVGLANYGYTF,TGCAGCGTCGGATTGGCTAACTATGGCTACACCTTC
NA,TRBJ1-4,TRBV12-3/TRBV12-4,NA,CASSVRGLNEKLFF,TGTGCCAGCAGTGTAAGGGGCCTTAATGAAAAACTGTTTTTT
TRBD1,TRBJ2-1,TRBV15,NA,CATSIGGQGLGNEQFF,TGTGCCACCAGCATAGGGGGACAGGGTCTGGGCAATGAGCAGTTCTTC
NA,TRBJ1-2,TRBV5-1,many,CASSSGWGPNYGYTF,TGCGCCAGCAGCTCGGGGTGGGGACCGAACTATGGCTACACCTTC
TRBD1,TRBJ1-1,TRBV15,NA,CATSIGGQGVKAFF,TGTGCCACCAGCATAGGGGGACAGGGGGTTAAAGCTTTCTTT
NA,TRBJ2-3,TRBV15,many,CATSTAQGDTQYF,TGTGCCACCAGCACTGCACAGGGAGATACGCAGTATTTT